This is a list of T cell receptor beta chains from one sample in a study of cytomegalovirus exposure and HLA in healthy donors. The table came from immunoSEQ multiplex PCR; TCRdb's copy has only in-frame clones and leaves some out. The data show 150,000 to 200,000 clones, 60% to 80% seen once. Sequencing was done on a sample of PBMCs. These receptors were obtained from a woman aged 45 to 65 in good health and CMV-seropositive. Each CDR3 is given with its conserved first and last residue. Fields, in order: V gene, J gene, D gene, clone size, CDR3 protein, CDR3 DNA. D genes are given only for firm matches. Clone size, where shown, is once, few, many, or a class for clones that have expanded.

TRBV5-1,TRBJ2-3,TRBD1,.,CASSAWTGVSTDTQYF,TGCGCCAGCAGCGCCTGGACAGGAGTTAGCACAGATACGCAGTATTTT
TRBV28,TRBJ1-6,TRBD1,.,CASSTDRGPNSPLHF,TGTGCCAGCAGTACTGACAGGGGGCCGAATTCACCCCTCCACTTT
TRBV9,TRBJ2-2,.,.,CASTEGGGGTGELFF,TGTGCCAGCACCGAAGGGGGGGGAGGTACCGGGGAGCTGTTTTTT
TRBV10-3,TRBJ1-4,TRBD1,.,CAISEQTGAHEKLFF,TGTGCCATCAGTGAGCAGACAGGGGCTCATGAAAAACTGTTTTTT
TRBV29-1,TRBJ1-1,TRBD1,.,CSVGQGSNTEAFF,TGCAGCGTTGGACAGGGGTCGAACACTGAAGCTTTCTTT
TRBV5-5,TRBJ1-1,TRBD1,.,CASSIDRGRTEAFF,TGTGCCAGCAGCATTGACAGGGGACGAACTGAAGCTTTCTTT
TRBV7-2,TRBJ2-7,.,.,CASSPDSPYEQYF,TGTGCCAGCAGCCCCGACAGCCCCTACGAGCAGTACTTC
TRBV5-6,TRBJ2-7,TRBD1,many,CASSQYRGSYEQYF,TGTGCCAGCAGCCAATACAGGGGATCCTACGAGCAGTACTTC
TRBV6-5,TRBJ1-6,.,once,CASRRWNSPLHF,TGTGCCAGCAGGAGATGGAATTCACCCCTCCACTTT
TRBV28,TRBJ1-2,TRBD1,.,CASSPQGQSYGYTF,TGTGCCAGCAGTCCCCAGGGACAGAGCTATGGCTACACCTTC
TRBV9,TRBJ2-7,.,.,CASSVSTVSYEQYF,TGTGCCAGCAGCGTATCTACAGTCTCCTACGAGCAGTACTTC
TRBV2,TRBJ1-5,.,many,CASRRVTGLNQPQHF,TGTGCCAGCAGAAGGGTGACAGGACTCAATCAGCCCCAGCATTTT
TRBV6-1,TRBJ1-5,.,.,CASRAAIGQPQHF,TGTGCCAGCAGGGCGGCAATTGGACAGCCCCAGCATTTT
TRBV5-4,TRBJ2-3,.,.,CALTEGTAPDTQYF,TGTGCCCTAACAGAAGGGACTGCCCCAGATACGCAGTATTTT
TRBV4-2,TRBJ2-3,TRBD2,.,CASSPSLAGLSTQYF,TGTGCCAGCAGCCCTAGCCTAGCGGGGTTGAGCACGCAGTATTTT
TRBV6-1,TRBJ1-1,.,.,CASSGTLGGMNTEAFF,TGTGCCAGCAGTGGAACTCTAGGGGGAATGAACACTGAAGCTTTCTTT
TRBV2,TRBJ2-5,TRBD2,.,CASTGGEGMSETQYF,TGTGCCAGCACAGGAGGGGAGGGAATGTCGGAGACCCAGTACTTC
TRBV28,TRBJ1-2,TRBD1,few,CASSSWDRGRNYGYTF,TGTGCCAGCAGTTCCTGGGACAGGGGGCGAAACTATGGCTACACCTTC
TRBV6-1,TRBJ1-5,TRBD1,.,CASQVTGGGQPQHF,TGTGCCAGTCAAGTTACAGGGGGCGGTCAGCCCCAGCATTTT
TRBV4-2,TRBJ1-1,TRBD1,few,CASSPNADRGTNTEAFF,TGTGCCAGCAGCCCTAACGCCGACAGGGGGACGAACACTGAAGCTTTCTTT
TRBV6-5,TRBJ1-2,.,.,CASSYAARQGGYTF,TGTGCCAGCAGTTACGCGGCCAGGCAGGGTGGCTACACCTTC
TRBV4-1,TRBJ2-2,TRBD1,few,CASSQDPRRTGGGGELFF,TGCGCCAGCAGCCAAGATCCTCGCCGGACAGGGGGCGGCGGGGAGCTGTTTTTT
TRBV28,TRBJ2-5,TRBD2,.,CASTGSGGAETQYF,TGTGCCAGCACCGGTAGCGGGGGGGCTGAGACCCAGTACTTC
TRBV7-2,TRBJ2-7,.,.,CASSSTRVYEQYF,TGTGCCAGCAGCTCAACTAGGGTGTACGAGCAGTACTTC
TRBV9,TRBJ2-3,TRBD1,.,CASSVDGQGAGAQYF,TGTGCCAGCAGCGTAGACGGGCAGGGGGCAGGGGCGCAGTATTTT
TRBV15,TRBJ1-2,.,.,CATSREGRNYGYTF,TGTGCCACCAGCAGAGAGGGCAGGAACTATGGCTACACCTTC
TRBV5-4,TRBJ2-7,TRBD2,.,CASSLRTSGRVTEQYF,TGTGCCAGCAGCTTGCGGACTAGCGGGAGGGTTACCGAGCAGTACTTC
TRBV9,TRBJ2-3,TRBD2,once,CASSVTGLASDTQYF,TGTGCCAGCAGCGTAACGGGACTAGCGTCAGATACGCAGTATTTT
TRBV7-9,TRBJ2-5,TRBD2,.,CASSLTGLTKETQYF,TGTGCCAGCAGCTTAACGGGACTAACGAAAGAGACCCAGTACTTC
TRBV19,TRBJ1-2,TRBD1,.,CASSAGQGSYGYTF,TGTGCCAGTAGTGCGGGACAGGGGTCTTATGGCTACACCTTC
TRBV7-9,TRBJ1-5,.,few,CASSVSGDVRQPQHF,TGTGCCAGCAGCGTTTCAGGGGACGTACGCCAGCCCCAGCATTTT
TRBV19,TRBJ1-2,.,.,CASSALDGRGTF,TGTGCCAGTAGTGCTTTGGACGGGAGGGGCACCTTC
TRBV30,TRBJ1-6,.,.,CAWREGGYNSPLHF,TGTGCCTGGAGAGAAGGGGGATATAATTCACCCCTCCACTTT
TRBV28,TRBJ1-3,TRBD1,.,CASSQTGTGSF,TGTGCCAGCAGTCAAACCGGGACAGGGTCCTTT
TRBV7-9,TRBJ1-1,.,.,CASSLGDISPLEAFF,TGTGCCAGCAGCTTAGGGGACATAAGTCCTCTTGAAGCTTTCTTT
TRBV19,TRBJ2-2,.,.,CASSIAIANTGELFF,TGTGCCAGTAGTATTGCGATCGCCAACACCGGGGAGCTGTTTTTT
TRBV7-9,TRBJ2-7,.,.,CASSPNRAYSYEQYF,TGTGCCAGCAGCCCAAACAGGGCGTACTCCTACGAGCAGTACTTC
TRBV2,TRBJ1-5,.,.,CASRRGLRGNQPQHF,TGTGCCAGCAGGAGGGGGTTGAGGGGCAATCAGCCCCAGCATTTT
TRBV21-1,TRBJ2-1,.,few,CASSKVETSGSYSSYNEQFF,TGTGCCAGCAGCAAAGTTGAAACTAGCGGGAGTTATAGCTCCTACAATGAGCAGTTCTTC
TRBV18,TRBJ1-6,TRBD1,.,CASSPPAGGAGLQGSPLHF,TGTGCCAGCTCACCACCGGCAGGGGGCGCCGGGTTACAGGGTTCACCCCTCCACTTT
TRBV4-1,TRBJ2-5,.,.,CASSQVGLHLQETQYF,TGCGCCAGCAGCCAAGTGGGGCTACATTTACAAGAGACCCAGTACTTC
TRBV15,TRBJ1-2,.,.,CATSRDGRGGYGYTF,TGTGCCACCAGCAGAGATGGGAGGGGAGGCTATGGCTACACCTTC
TRBV4-1,TRBJ2-7,.,.,CASSQDPQIPTYEQYF,TGCGCCAGCAGCCAAGATCCTCAGATCCCCACCTACGAGCAGTACTTC
TRBV29-1,TRBJ1-3,.,few,CSVAGGTGNGNTIYF,TGCAGCGTTGCTGGGGGGACGGGAAATGGAAACACCATATATTTT
TRBV5-6,TRBJ2-1,.,.,CASSWRLEMGNEQFF,TGTGCCAGCAGCTGGCGGCTAGAGATGGGCAATGAGCAGTTCTTC
TRBV11-2,TRBJ2-7,TRBD1,.,CASSFGTGLYEQYF,TGTGCCAGCAGCTTTGGGACAGGGCTCTACGAGCAGTACTTC
TRBV19,TRBJ1-2,TRBD1,.,CASSRDRANYGYTF,TGTGCCAGCTCTCGGGACAGGGCTAACTATGGCTACACCTTC
TRBV18,TRBJ1-2,.,.,CASSPPRGEHYGYTF,TGTGCCAGCTCACCACCGCGGGGGGAACACTATGGCTACACCTTC
TRBV5-4,TRBJ1-2,.,.,CASSLGGIGRGYGYTF,TGTGCCAGCAGCTTGGGGGGCATCGGACGTGGCTATGGCTACACCTTC
TRBV30,TRBJ1-2,TRBD1,.,CAWRAADRAQGYTF,TGTGCCTGGAGGGCGGCAGACAGGGCCCAAGGCTACACCTTC
TRBV7-9,TRBJ2-1,.,few,CASSLRNRANNEQFF,TGTGCCAGCAGCTTAAGGAACAGGGCAAACAATGAGCAGTTCTTC
TRBV14,TRBJ1-3,.,.,CASSPTRGSGNTIYF,TGTGCCAGCAGTCCTACCCGGGGTTCTGGAAACACCATATATTTT
TRBV4-1,TRBJ2-7,TRBD2,.,CASSPQAGPYEQYF,TGCGCCAGCAGCCCCCAAGCGGGACCCTACGAGCAGTACTTC
TRBV19,TRBJ1-5,.,.,CASSGPIGPQHF,TGTGCCAGTAGTGGGCCGATCGGGCCCCAGCATTTT